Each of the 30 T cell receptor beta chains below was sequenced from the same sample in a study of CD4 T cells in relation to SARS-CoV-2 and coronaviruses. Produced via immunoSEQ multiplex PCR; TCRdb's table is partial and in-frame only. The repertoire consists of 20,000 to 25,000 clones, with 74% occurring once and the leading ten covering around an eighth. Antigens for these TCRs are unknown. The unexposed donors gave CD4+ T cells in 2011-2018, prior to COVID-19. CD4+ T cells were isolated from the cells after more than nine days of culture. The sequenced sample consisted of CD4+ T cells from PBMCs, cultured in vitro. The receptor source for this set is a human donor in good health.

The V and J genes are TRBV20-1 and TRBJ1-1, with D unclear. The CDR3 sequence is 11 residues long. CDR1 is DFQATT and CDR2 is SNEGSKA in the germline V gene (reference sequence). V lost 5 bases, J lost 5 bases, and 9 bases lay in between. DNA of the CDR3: TGCAGTGCTCGGTTAAGGACTGAAGCTTTCTTT. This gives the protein CSARLRTEAFF.

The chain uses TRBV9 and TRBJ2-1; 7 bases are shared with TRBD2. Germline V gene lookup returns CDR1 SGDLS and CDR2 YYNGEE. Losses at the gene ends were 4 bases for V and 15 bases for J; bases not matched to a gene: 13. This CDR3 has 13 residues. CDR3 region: CASSPAPTREWFF. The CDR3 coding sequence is TGTGCCAGCAGCCCAGCTCCGACGCGGGAGTGGTTCTTC.

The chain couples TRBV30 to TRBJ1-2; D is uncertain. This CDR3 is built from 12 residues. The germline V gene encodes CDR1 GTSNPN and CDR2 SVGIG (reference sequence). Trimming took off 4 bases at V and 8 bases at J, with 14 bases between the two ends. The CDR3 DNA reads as TGTGCCTGGAATGAGAGGGTTTACGGCTACACCTTC. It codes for CAWNERVYGYTF.

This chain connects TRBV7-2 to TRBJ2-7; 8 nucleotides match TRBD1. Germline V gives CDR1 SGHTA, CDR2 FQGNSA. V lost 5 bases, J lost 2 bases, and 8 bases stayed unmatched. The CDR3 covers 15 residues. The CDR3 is CASSTGQGIPYEQYF. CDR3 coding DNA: TGTGCCAGCAGCACAGGACAGGGTATACCCTACGAGCAGTACTTC. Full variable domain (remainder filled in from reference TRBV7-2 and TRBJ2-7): GAGVSQSPSNKVTEKGKDVELRCDPISGHTALYWYRQSLGQGLEFLIYFQGNSAPDKSGLPSDRFSAERTGGSVSTLTIQRTQQEDSAVYLCASSTGQGIPYEQYFGPGTRLTVT.

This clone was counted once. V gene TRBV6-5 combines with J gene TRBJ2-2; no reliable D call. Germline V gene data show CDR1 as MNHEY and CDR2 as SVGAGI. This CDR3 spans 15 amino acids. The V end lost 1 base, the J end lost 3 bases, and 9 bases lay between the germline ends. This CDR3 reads CASSYLTFDTGELFF. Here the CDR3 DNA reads TGTGCCAGCAGTTACTTGACCTTTGACACCGGGGAGCTGTTTTTT.

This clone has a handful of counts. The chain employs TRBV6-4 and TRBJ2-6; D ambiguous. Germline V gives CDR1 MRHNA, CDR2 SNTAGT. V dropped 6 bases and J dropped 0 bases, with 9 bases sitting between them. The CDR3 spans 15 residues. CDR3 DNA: TGTGCCAGCAGCGACCCACACTCTGGGGCCAACGTCCTGACTTTC. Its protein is CASSDPHSGANVLTF.

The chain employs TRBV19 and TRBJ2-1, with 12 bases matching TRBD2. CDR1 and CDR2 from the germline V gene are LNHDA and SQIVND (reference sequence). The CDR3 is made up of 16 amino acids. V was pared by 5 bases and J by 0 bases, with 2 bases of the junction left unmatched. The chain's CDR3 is CASSRLAGDSYNEQFF. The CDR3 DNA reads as TGTGCCAGTAGTCGACTAGCGGGGGACTCCTACAATGAGCAGTTCTTC.

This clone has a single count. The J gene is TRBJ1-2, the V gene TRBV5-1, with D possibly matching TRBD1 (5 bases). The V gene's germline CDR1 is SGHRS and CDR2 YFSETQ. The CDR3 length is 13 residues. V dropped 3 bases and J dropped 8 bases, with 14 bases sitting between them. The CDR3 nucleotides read TGCGCCAGCAGCTGGGGGGTAGGGGCCGGCTACACCTTC. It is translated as CASSWGVGAGYTF.

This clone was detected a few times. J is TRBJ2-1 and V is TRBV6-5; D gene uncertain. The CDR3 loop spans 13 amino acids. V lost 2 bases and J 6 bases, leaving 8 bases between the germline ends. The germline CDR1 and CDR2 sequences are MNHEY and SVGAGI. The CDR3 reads CASSYTGFNEQFF. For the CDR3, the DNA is TGTGCCAGCAGTTACACTGGATTCAATGAGCAGTTCTTC.

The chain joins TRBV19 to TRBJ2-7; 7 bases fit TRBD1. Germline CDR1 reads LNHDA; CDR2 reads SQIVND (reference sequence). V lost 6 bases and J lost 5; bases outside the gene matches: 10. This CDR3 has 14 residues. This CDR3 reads CASRPTGARNEQYF. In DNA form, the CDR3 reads TGTGCCAGTAGGCCTACAGGGGCGAGGAACGAGCAGTACTTC. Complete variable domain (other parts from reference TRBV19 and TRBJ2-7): DGGITQSPKYLFRKEGQNVTLSCEQNLNHDAMYWYRQDPGQGLRLIYYSQIVNDFQKGDIAEGYSVSREKKESFPLTVTSAQKNPTAFYLCASRPTGARNEQYFGPGTRLTVT.

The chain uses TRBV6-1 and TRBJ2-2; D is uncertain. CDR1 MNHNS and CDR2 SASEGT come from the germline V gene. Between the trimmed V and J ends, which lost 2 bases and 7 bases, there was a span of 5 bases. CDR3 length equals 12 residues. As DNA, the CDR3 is TGTGCCAGCAGTGAAATGGGCGGGGAGCTGTTTTTT. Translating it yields CASSEMGGELFF.

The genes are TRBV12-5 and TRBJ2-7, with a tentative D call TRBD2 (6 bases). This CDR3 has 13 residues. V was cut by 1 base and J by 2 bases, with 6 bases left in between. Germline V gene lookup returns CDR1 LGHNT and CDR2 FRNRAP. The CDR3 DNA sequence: TGTGCTAGTGGTTTGGGGACTACCTACGAGCAGTACTTC. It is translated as CASGLGTTYEQYF.

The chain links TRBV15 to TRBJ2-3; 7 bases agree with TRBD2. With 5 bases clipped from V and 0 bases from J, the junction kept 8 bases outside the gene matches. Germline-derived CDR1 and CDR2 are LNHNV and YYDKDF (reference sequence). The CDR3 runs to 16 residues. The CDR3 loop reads CATSYGLVGSTDTQYF. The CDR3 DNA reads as TGTGCCACCAGCTACGGACTAGTTGGTAGCACAGATACGCAGTATTTT.

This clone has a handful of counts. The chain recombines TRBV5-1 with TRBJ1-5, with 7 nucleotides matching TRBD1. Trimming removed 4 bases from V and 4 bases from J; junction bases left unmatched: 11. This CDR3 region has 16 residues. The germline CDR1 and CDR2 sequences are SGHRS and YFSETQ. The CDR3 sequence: CASSEGTAWGNQPQHF. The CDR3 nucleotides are TGCGCCAGCAGCGAAGGGACAGCGTGGGGGAATCAGCCCCAGCATTTT.

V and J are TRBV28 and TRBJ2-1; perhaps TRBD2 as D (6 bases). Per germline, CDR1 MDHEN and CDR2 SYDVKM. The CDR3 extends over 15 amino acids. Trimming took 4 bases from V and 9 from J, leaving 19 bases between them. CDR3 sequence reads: CASSSRGGEEVEQFF. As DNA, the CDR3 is TGTGCCAGCAGTTCCCGCGGAGGGGAGGAGGTTGAGCAGTTCTTC.

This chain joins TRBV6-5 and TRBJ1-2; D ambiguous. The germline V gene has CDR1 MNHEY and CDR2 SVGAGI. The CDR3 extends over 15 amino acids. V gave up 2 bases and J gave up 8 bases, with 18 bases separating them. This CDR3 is CASSYSPELQLGYTF. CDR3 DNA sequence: TGTGCCAGCAGTTACAGTCCAGAACTTCAACTCGGCTACACCTTC.

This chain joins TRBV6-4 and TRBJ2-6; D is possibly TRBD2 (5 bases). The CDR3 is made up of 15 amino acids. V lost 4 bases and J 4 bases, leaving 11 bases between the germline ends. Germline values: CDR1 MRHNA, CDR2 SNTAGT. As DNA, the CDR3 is TGTGCCAGCAGTGTAAGAGGGTCCGGGGCCAACGTCCTGACTTTC. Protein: CASSVRGSGANVLTF.

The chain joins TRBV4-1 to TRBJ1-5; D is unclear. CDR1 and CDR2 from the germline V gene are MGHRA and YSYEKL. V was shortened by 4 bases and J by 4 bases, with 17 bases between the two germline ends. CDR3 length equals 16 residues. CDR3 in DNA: TGCGCCAGCAGCCCCCGCGACTGGAACTTAAATCAGCCCCAGCATTTT. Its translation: CASSPRDWNLNQPQHF.

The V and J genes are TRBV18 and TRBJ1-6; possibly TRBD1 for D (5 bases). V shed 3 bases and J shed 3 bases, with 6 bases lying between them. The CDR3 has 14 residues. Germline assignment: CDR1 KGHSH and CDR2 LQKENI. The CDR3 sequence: CASSPDIYNSPLHF. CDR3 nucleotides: TGTGCCAGCTCACCGGACATCTATAATTCACCCCTCCACTTT.

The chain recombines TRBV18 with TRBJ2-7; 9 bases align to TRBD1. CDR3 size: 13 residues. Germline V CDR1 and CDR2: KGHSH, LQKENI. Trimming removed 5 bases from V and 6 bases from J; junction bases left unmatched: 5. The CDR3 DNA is TGTGCCAGCTCAGCCGGGACAGGGTCCGAGCAGTACTTC. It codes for CASSAGTGSEQYF.

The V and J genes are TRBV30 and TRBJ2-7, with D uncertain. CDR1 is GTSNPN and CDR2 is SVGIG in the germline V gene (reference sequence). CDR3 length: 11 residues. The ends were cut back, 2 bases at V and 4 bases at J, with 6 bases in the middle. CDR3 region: CAWSSDYEQYF. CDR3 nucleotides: TGTGCCTGGAGTAGCGATTACGAGCAGTACTTC.

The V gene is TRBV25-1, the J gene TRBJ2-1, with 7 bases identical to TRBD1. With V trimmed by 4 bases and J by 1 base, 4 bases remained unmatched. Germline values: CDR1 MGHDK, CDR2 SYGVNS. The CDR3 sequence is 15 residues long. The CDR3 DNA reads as TGTGCCAGCAGTGGACAGGGAAGGTCCTACAATGAGCAGTTCTTC. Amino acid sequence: CASSGQGRSYNEQFF. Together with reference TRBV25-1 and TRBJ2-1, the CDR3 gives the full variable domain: EADIYQTPRYLVIGTGKKITLECSQTMGHDKMYWYQQDPGMELHLIHYSYGVNSTEKGDLSSESTVSRIRTEHFPLTLESARPSHTSQYLCASSGQGRSYNEQFFGPGTRLTVL.

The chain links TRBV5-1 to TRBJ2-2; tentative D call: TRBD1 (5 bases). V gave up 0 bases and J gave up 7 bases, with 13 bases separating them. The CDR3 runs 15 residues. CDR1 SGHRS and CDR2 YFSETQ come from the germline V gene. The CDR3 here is CASSLAPGKVGELFF. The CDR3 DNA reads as TGCGCCAGCAGCTTGGCTCCAGGGAAAGTCGGGGAGCTGTTTTTT.

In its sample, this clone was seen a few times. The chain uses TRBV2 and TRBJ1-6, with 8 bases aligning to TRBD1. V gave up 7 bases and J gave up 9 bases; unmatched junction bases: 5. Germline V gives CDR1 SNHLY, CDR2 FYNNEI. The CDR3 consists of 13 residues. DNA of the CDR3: TGTGCCAGCACTATGGACAGGGTTTCACCCCTCCACTTT. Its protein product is CASTMDRVSPLHF.

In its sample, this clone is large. CDR3 coding DNA: TGTGCCAGTAGTAGGTCCCGCGGCTACACTGAAGCTTTCTTT. This gives the protein CASSRSRGYTEAFF. The J gene is TRBJ1-1, the V gene TRBV19; D unclear. V lost 4 bases and J 3 bases, leaving 12 bases between the germline ends. The CDR3 contains 14 residues. Germline V gene lookup returns CDR1 LNHDA and CDR2 SQIVND (reference sequence).

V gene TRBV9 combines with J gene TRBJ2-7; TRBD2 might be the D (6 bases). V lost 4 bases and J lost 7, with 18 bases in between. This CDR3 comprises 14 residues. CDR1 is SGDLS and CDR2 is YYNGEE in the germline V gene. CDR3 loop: CASSTEGSMGEQYF. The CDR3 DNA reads TGTGCCAGCAGCACGGAGGGATCAATGGGGGAGCAGTACTTC. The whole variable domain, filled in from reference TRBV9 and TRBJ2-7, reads DSGVTQTPKHLITATGQRVTLRCSPRSGDLSVYWYQQSLDQGLQFLIQYYNGEERAKGNILERFSAQQFPDLHSELNLSSLELGDSALYFCASSTEGSMGEQYFGPGTRLTVT.

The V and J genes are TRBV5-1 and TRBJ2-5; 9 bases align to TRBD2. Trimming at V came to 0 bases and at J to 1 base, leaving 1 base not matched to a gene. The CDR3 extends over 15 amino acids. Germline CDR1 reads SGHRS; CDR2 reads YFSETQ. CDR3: CASSLGLAVQETQYF. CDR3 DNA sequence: TGCGCCAGCAGCTTGGGACTAGCGGTCCAAGAGACCCAGTACTTC.

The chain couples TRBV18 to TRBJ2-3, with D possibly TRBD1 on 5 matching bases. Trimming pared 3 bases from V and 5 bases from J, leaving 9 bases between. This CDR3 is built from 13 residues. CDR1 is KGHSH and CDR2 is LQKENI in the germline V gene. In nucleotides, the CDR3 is TGTGCCAGCTCACCGCCCGACAGAGATACGCAGTATTTT. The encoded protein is CASSPPDRDTQYF.

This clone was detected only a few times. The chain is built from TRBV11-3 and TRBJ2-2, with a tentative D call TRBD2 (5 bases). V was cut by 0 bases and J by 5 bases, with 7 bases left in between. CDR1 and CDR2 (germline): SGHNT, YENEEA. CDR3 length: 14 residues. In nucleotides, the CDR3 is TGTGCCAGCAGCTTAGATCGGGGTACCGGGGAGCTGTTTTTT. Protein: CASSLDRGTGELFF.

CDR3 nucleotides: TGTGCCAGCAGCGTAGGGCACAGCTCTGGAAACACCATATATTTT. Protein product: CASSVGHSSGNTIYF. This chain links TRBV9 with TRBJ1-3; D not resolved. The germline CDR1 and CDR2 sequences are SGDLS and YYNGEE. The CDR3 has 15 amino acids. Deletions cut 0 bases from V and 0 bases from J, with 7 bases between. Full variable domain (rest looked up from reference TRBV9 and TRBJ1-3): DSGVTQTPKHLITATGQRVTLRCSPRSGDLSVYWYQQSLDQGLQFLIQYYNGEERAKGNILERFSAQQFPDLHSELNLSSLELGDSALYFCASSVGHSSGNTIYFGEGSWLTVV.